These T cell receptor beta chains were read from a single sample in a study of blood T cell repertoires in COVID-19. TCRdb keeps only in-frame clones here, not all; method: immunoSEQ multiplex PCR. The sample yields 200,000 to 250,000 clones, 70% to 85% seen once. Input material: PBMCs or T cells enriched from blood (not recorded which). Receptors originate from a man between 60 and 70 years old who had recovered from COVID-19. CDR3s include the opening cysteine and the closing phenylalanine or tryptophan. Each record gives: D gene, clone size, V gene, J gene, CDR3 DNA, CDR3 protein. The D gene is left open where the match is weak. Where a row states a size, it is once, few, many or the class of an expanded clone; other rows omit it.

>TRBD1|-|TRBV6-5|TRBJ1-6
TGTGCCAGCAGTTGGAAGGGGGCGGGTTCACCCCTCCACTTT
CASSWKGAGSPLHF
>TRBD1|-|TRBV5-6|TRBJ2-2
TGTGCCAGCAGCTGGGGACAGGGGGCTAAAACCGGGGAGCTGTTTTTT
CASSWGQGAKTGELFF
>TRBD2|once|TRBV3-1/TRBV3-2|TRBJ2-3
TGTGCCAGCAGGGACTATAGCGGGCCCACAGATACGCAGTATTTT
CASRDYSGPTDTQYF
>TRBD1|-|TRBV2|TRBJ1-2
TGTGCCAGCAGTCGGACAGGGGATGGCTACACCTTC
CASSRTGDGYTF
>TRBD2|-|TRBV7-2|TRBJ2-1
TGTGCCAGCAGCGGCGGGGGGTCCCTCAGCTCCTACAATGAGCAGTTCTTC
CASSGGGSLSSYNEQFF
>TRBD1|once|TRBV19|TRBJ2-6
TGTGCCAGTAGTGAGAGGGGGCGTCTCAGCGTCCTGACTTTC
CASSERGRLSVLTF
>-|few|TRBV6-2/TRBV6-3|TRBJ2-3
TGTGCCAGCAGTTATCTAATAAGCACAGATACGCAGTATTTT
CASSYLISTDTQYF
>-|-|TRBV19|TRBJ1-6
TGTGCCAGTAGTATTGGGAGGGGATGGTCACCCCTCCACTTT
CASSIGRGWSPLHF
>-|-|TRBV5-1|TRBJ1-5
TGCGCCAGCAGCTTGGGCGATCGCAATCAGCCCCAGCATTTT
CASSLGDRNQPQHF
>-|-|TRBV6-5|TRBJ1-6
TGTGCCAGCAGTTACGGGGACAACTCCTATAATTCACCCCTCCACTTT
CASSYGDNSYNSPLHF
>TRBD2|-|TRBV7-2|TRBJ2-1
TGTGCCAGCAGCTTAGATATCCCTAGCGGTGTCTACAATGAGCAGTTCTTC
CASSLDIPSGVYNEQFF
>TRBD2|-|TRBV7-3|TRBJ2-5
TGTGCCAGCAAACGAACTAGCGGGGAGGGGACCCAGTACTTC
CASKRTSGEGTQYF
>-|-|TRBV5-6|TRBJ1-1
TGTGCCAGCAGCTTGGTTTCGGGGAACACTGAAGCTTTCTTT
CASSLVSGNTEAFF
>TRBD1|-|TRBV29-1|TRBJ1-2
TGCAGCGTTTTTATTCCGGGACAGGCTAACTATGGCTACACCTTC
CSVFIPGQANYGYTF
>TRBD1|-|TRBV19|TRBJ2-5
TGTGCCAGTAGTATAGGACAGGGAAACTTGCAAGAGACCCAGTACTTC
CASSIGQGNLQETQYF
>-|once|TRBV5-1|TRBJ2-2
TGCGCCAGCAGCTTGGATCGGACAGAGAACACCGGGGAGCTGTTTTTT
CASSLDRTENTGELFF
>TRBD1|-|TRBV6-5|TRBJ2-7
TGTGCCAGCAACCCCCGGGACAGGGGGTCCTACGAGCAGTACTTC
CASNPRDRGSYEQYF
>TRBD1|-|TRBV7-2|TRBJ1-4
TGTGCCAGCAGCTTAGCCCCGGGACAGGGCTTGGAAAAACTGTTTTTT
CASSLAPGQGLEKLFF
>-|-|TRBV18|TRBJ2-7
TGTGCCAGCTCACCCGCGGGACAGTACGAGCAGTACTTC
CASSPAGQYEQYF